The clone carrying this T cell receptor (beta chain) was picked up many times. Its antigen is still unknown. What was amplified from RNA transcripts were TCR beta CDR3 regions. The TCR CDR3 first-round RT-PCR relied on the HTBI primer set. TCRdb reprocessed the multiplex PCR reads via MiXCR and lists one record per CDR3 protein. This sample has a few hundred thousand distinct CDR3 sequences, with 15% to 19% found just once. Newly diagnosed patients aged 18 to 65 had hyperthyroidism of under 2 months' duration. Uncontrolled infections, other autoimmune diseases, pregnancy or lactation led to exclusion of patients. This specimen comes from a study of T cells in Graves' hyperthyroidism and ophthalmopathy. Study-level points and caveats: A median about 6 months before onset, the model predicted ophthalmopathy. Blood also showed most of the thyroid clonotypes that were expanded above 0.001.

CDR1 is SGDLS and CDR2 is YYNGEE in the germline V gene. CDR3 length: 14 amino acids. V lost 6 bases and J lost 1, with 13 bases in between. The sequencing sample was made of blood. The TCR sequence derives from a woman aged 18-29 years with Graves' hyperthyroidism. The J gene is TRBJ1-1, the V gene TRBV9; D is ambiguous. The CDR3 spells CASTPRLPNTEAFF. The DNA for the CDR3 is TGTGCCAGCACCCCTAGGCTCCCGAACACTGAAGCTTTCTTT.